These 31 T cell receptor beta chains were all obtained from the same sample, sequenced in a study of cytomegalovirus exposure and HLA in healthy donors (dated by TCRdb to the late 2010s). Library creation used the immunoSEQ multiplex PCR assay. For the multiplex PCR, a mixture combining 60 forward primers for TCR Vbeta segments and 13 reverse primers for TCR Jbeta segments was used. This immuneACCESS table, as held by TCRdb, lists in-frame sequences with V and J called but not all clones. Of the missing ones, under half trace to an unresolved V gene in checked studies; the others have no known cause. This sample comprises 140,000 or so clones, around 82% of them detected only once. The ten largest make up around 2.5% of the sample. The specimen sequenced was PBMCs. The receptor set was obtained from a woman aged 18 to 35 in good health and CMV-seropositive.

V and J are TRBV14 and TRBJ1-2; D perhaps matches TRBD1 (6 bases). This CDR3 comprises 14 residues. Germline CDR1 and CDR2: SGHDN and FVKESK. Trimming removed 3 bases at V and 2 bases at J, with 10 bases between. In nucleotides, the CDR3 is TGTGCCAGCAGCCAGAGGACAGCAAACTATGGCTACACCTTC. Protein: CASSQRTANYGYTF.

This clone was recorded only once. The rearrangement uses TRBV18 and TRBJ2-3, with D possibly TRBD2 on 6 matching bases. The CDR3 spans 14 residues. Germline CDR1 KGHSH, CDR2 LQKENI. V was shortened by 1 base and J by 4 bases, with 9 bases between the two germline ends. CDR3 DNA: TGTGCCAGCTCACCACGGCGGGGTGCAGATACGCAGTATTTT. It translates to CASSPRRGADTQYF.

This chain uses TRBV5-1 with TRBJ1-2, with 8 nucleotides matching TRBD1. Germline CDR1 is SGHRS and CDR2 is YFSETQ. V trimming: 4 bases; J trimming: 4 bases; junction bases outside the gene matches: 3. This CDR3 comprises 13 residues. CDR3 sequence (DNA): TGCGCCAGCAGCCCCGACAGGGGCTATGGCTACACCTTC. Protein sequence: CASSPDRGYGYTF.

The genes are TRBV5-4 and TRBJ1-6, with TRBD1 identical over 7 bases. Germline V CDR1 and CDR2: SGHNT, YYREEE (reference sequence). V trimming: 4 bases; J trimming: 7 bases; junction bases outside the gene matches: 2. The CDR3 loop spans 13 amino acids. The CDR3 DNA reads as TGTGCCAGCAGCCGACAGGGAAATTCACCCCTCCACTTT. Protein sequence: CASSRQGNSPLHF.

The chain links TRBV5-1 to TRBJ2-5, with 9 bases aligning to TRBD1. In germline, CDR1 is SGHRS, CDR2 YFSETQ. V shed 3 bases and J 4 bases; nucleotides not matched to a gene: 4. This CDR3 is built from 14 residues. Written as DNA, the CDR3 is TGCGCCAGCAGCTCCACAGGGGGCCCAGAGACCCAGTACTTC. Translation: CASSSTGGPETQYF.

This clone was observed a single time. The J gene is TRBJ2-6, the V gene TRBV6-1, with 9 bases lining up with TRBD1. Trimming removed 8 bases from V and 1 base from J; junction bases left unmatched: 15. The CDR3 runs 19 residues. CDR1 MNHNS and CDR2 SASEGT come from the germline V gene. CDR3 bases: TGTGCCAGCCGTGTTAGCCGAGGACAGGGGAAATCTGGGGCCAACGTCCTGACTTTC. It translates to CASRVSRGQGKSGANVLTF.

The chain carries TRBV4-1 and TRBJ1-4; 7 nucleotides line up with TRBD1. Germline V gene lookup returns CDR1 MGHRA and CDR2 YSYEKL. This CDR3 contains 12 residues. The J segment lost 12 bases and the V segment lost 5 bases, leaving 6 bases of the junction unmatched. CDR3 sequence: CASSLIDRELFF. The CDR3 DNA reads TGCGCCAGCAGCTTAATCGACAGGGAACTGTTTTTT.

The V gene is TRBV4-3, the J gene TRBJ1-2; D unresolved. The germline CDR1 and CDR2 sequences are LGHNA and YSLEER. Trimming removed 1 base at V and 8 bases at J, with 23 bases between. The CDR3 runs to 17 residues. The DNA of the CDR3 is TGCGCCAGCAGCCAAGCTCAATTTTCCCCCTCAGTCGGGGGCTACACCTTC. Amino acid sequence: CASSQAQFSPSVGGYTF.

The chain links TRBV6-1 to TRBJ2-1; 13 nucleotides match TRBD2. Trimming at V came to 6 bases and at J to 7 bases, leaving 6 bases not matched to a gene. This CDR3 spans 15 amino acids. CDR1 and CDR2 (germline): MNHNS, SASEGT. CDR3 nucleotides: TGTGCCAGCAGAGAGACTAGCGGGGGGACGAATGAGCAGTTCTTC. The encoded protein is CASRETSGGTNEQFF.

In regard to this clone: Mismatch with germline at one junction end may stem from a read error. This chain joins TRBV7-9 and TRBJ2-6; D is perhaps TRBD2 (7 bases). The CDR3 spans 17 residues. CDR1 is SEHNR and CDR2 is FQNEAQ in the germline V gene (reference sequence). The CDR3 region is CSSSSGTRGPGANVLTF. The CDR3 DNA reads as TGTTCCAGCAGCTCAGGGACGCGGGGGCCCGGGGCCAACGTCCTGACTTTC. The whole variable domain, remainder taken from reference TRBV7-9 and TRBJ2-6, is DTGVSQNPRHKITKRGQNVTFRCDPISEHNRLYWYRQTLGQGPEFLTYFQNEAQLEKSRLLSDRFSAERPKGSFSTLEIQRTEQGDSAMYLCSSSSGTRGPGANVLTFGAGSRLTVL.

The chain has TRBV6-5 and TRBJ1-4; perhaps TRBD1 as D (6 bases). Germline CDR1 reads MNHEY; CDR2 reads SVGAGI. V lost 6 bases to trimming and J lost 6 bases, with 17 bases between them. This CDR3 region has 15 residues. The CDR3 loop is CASRPGGRGYEKLFF. Here the CDR3 DNA reads TGTGCCAGCAGACCCGGTGGCAGGGGATATGAAAAACTGTTTTTT.

This clone showed up just once. The rearrangement joins TRBV27 to TRBJ1-2, with TRBD1 matching over 9 bases. V trimming: 4 bases; J trimming: 5 bases; junction bases outside the gene matches: 5. The V gene's germline CDR1 is MNHEY and CDR2 SMNVEV (reference sequence). The CDR3 is 14 residues long. This chain's CDR3 is CASSSGTGSYGYTF. CDR3 in DNA: TGTGCCAGCAGTTCTGGGACAGGGTCTTATGGCTACACCTTC.

The J gene is TRBJ2-7, the V gene TRBV4-1; the match to TRBD1 covers 9 bases. Germline V gene sequence: CDR1 MGHRA, CDR2 YSYEKL. CDR3 length equals 15 residues. Trimming at V came to 5 bases and at J to 3 bases, leaving 8 bases not matched to a gene. CDR3 sequence: CASSSPGTGIYEQYF. The CDR3 nucleotides read TGCGCCAGCAGCTCACCCGGGACAGGGATCTACGAGCAGTACTTC.

This chain connects TRBV18 to TRBJ2-6, with 7 bases aligning to TRBD1. The CDR3 consists of 14 residues. CDR1 is KGHSH, CDR2 LQKENI, per germline. V dropped 1 base and J dropped 15; count of bases not matched to a gene: 9. Here the CDR3 reads CASSPQSTGADLTF. CDR3 DNA: TGTGCCAGCTCACCACAGAGCACAGGGGCGGACCTGACTTTC. Supplemented by reference TRBV18 and TRBJ2-6, the full variable domain reads NAGVMQNPRHLVRRRGQEARLRCSPMKGHSHVYWYRQLPEEGLKFMVYLQKENIIDESGMPKERFSAEFPKEGPSILRIQQVVRGDSAAYFCASSPQSTGADLTFGAGSRLTVL.

This sequence joins TRBV9 and TRBJ1-1; D perhaps matches TRBD1 (5 bases). This CDR3 has 15 residues. CDR1 is SGDLS and CDR2 is YYNGEE in the germline V gene. The V end lost 0 bases, the J end lost 0 bases, and 9 bases lay between the germline ends. The CDR3 protein is CASSVGPGLNTEAFF. CDR3 in DNA: TGTGCCAGCAGCGTAGGTCCAGGGCTGAACACTGAAGCTTTCTTT.

The chain is built from TRBV9 and TRBJ1-6, with D perhaps TRBD1 (5 bases). Germline CDR1 SGDLS, CDR2 YYNGEE. V lost 0 bases and J lost 8, with 12 bases in between. The CDR3 sequence is 15 residues long. The CDR3 bases are TGTGCCAGCAGCGTAGGGGGACGGAGGGATTCACCCCTCCACTTT. This translates into CASSVGGRRDSPLHF. The whole variable domain, filled in from reference TRBV9 and TRBJ1-6, reads DSGVTQTPKHLITATGQRVTLRCSPRSGDLSVYWYQQSLDQGLQFLIQYYNGEERAKGNILERFSAQQFPDLHSELNLSSLELGDSALYFCASSVGGRRDSPLHFGNGTRLTVT.

This chain joins TRBV7-6 and TRBJ2-3; 7 bases agree with TRBD2. Germline CDR1 and CDR2: SGHVS and FNYEAQ. This CDR3 is 13 amino acids long. V dropped 0 bases and J dropped 8; count of bases not matched to a gene: 2. CDR3 nucleotides: TGTGCCAGCAGCTTAGCCTCTAGCGGTACGCAGTATTTT. This translates into CASSLASSGTQYF. The full variable domain, completed using reference TRBV7-6 and TRBJ2-3, is GAGVSQSPRYKVTKRGQDVALRCDPISGHVSLYWYRQALGQGPEFLTYFNYEAQQDKSGLPNDRFSAERPEGSISTLTIQRTEQRDSAMYRCASSLASSGTQYFGPGTRLTVL.

This clone was detected only a few times. The genes are TRBV29-1 and TRBJ2-1; 8 bases fit TRBD2. Germline CDR1 reads SQVTM; CDR2 reads ANQGSEA. V lost 4 bases and J lost 7; bases outside the gene matches: 12. The CDR3 is 15 residues long. CDR3 in DNA: TGCAGCGTTGGCCCAAATAGCGGGAAGAGGAATGAGCAGTTCTTC. Translating it yields CSVGPNSGKRNEQFF.

The genes are TRBV28 and TRBJ1-2; maybe TRBD1 (5 bases). The V and J ends lost 6 bases and 7 bases respectively, with 12 bases between them. The germline CDR1 and CDR2 sequences are MDHEN and SYDVKM. The CDR3 contains 12 residues. CDR3 protein: CASSLREVGYTF. The CDR3 region has the DNA TGTGCCAGCAGCCTCAGGGAAGTTGGCTACACCTTC.

This chain uses TRBV5-1 with TRBJ2-7; D is uncertain. Germline-derived CDR1 and CDR2 are SGHRS and YFSETQ. V was cut by 4 bases and J by 6 bases, with 14 bases left in between. This CDR3 is built from 13 residues. CDR3 amino acids: CASSISLGGEQYF. Written as DNA, the CDR3 is TGCGCCAGCAGCATTTCCCTAGGTGGCGAGCAGTACTTC. Full variable domain (outside the CDR3, taken from reference TRBV5-1 and TRBJ2-7): KAGVTQTPRYLIKTRGQQVTLSCSPISGHRSVSWYQQTPGQGLQFLFEYFSETQRNKGNFPGRFSGRQFSNSRSEMNVSTLELGDSALYLCASSISLGGEQYFGPGTRLTVT.

In DNA form, the CDR3 reads TGCAGCGTCGGGACTAGCTCACACAATGAGCAGTTCTTC. Its protein is CSVGTSSHNEQFF. V is TRBV29-1 and J is TRBJ2-1, with 9 bases aligning to TRBD2. CDR1 SQVTM and CDR2 ANQGSEA come from the germline V gene. This CDR3 comprises 13 residues. V was clipped by 6 bases and J by 5 bases; unmatched bases: 5.

The V gene is TRBV5-4, the J gene TRBJ2-3, with a tentative D call TRBD1 (6 bases). V was trimmed by 3 bases and J by 14 bases, leaving 19 bases between them. This CDR3 contains 13 residues. The germline gives CDR1 SGHNT, CDR2 YYREEE (reference sequence). The CDR3 protein is CASSSLPGQGGYF. The CDR3 DNA is TGTGCCAGCAGCTCGCTCCCGGGACAAGGGGGGTATTTT.

This clone was detected a few times. This sequence joins TRBV10-1 and TRBJ2-3; perhaps TRBD1 as D (7 bases). The CDR3 is 14 residues long. Germline values: CDR1 WNHNN, CDR2 SYGVQD (reference sequence). Trimming took 5 bases from V and 4 from J, leaving 13 bases between them. CDR3: CASSRTGGADTQYF. DNA of the CDR3: TGCGCCAGCAGTCGGACAGGAGGGGCAGATACGCAGTATTTT.

This rearrangement joins TRBV4-1 to TRBJ1-5; D is perhaps TRBD1 (5 bases). CDR1 MGHRA and CDR2 YSYEKL come from the germline V gene. V was pared by 1 base and J by 7 bases, with 8 bases between. The CDR3 length is 13 residues. This CDR3 is CASSQVRGQPQHF. The CDR3, as DNA: TGCGCCAGCAGCCAAGTTCGGGGGCAGCCCCAGCATTTT.

The rearrangement links TRBV19 to TRBJ1-5; D possibly corresponds to TRBD1 (6 bases). CDR1 and CDR2 from the germline V gene are LNHDA and SQIVND (reference sequence). The CDR3 is made up of 16 amino acids. V dropped 5 bases and J dropped 3 bases, with 17 bases sitting between them. In DNA form, the CDR3 reads TGTGCCAGTAGTGTACCCACAGGGAGTTTCAATCAGCCCCAGCATTTT. Protein sequence: CASSVPTGSFNQPQHF.

The V call is TRBV28, the J call TRBJ2-2, with D uncertain. This CDR3 contains 14 residues. V was shortened by 6 bases and J by 7 bases, with 15 bases between the two germline ends. Germline lookup yields CDR1 MDHEN and CDR2 SYDVKM. The CDR3 DNA reads TGTGCCAGCAGCCTCGTTCAGGTCGGCGGGGAGCTGTTTTTT. This encodes CASSLVQVGGELFF.

The chain couples TRBV30 to TRBJ2-7; 8 bases match TRBD1. V trimming: 2 bases; J trimming: 6 bases; junction bases outside the gene matches: 6. Germline V lookup: CDR1 GTSNPN, CDR2 SVGIG (reference sequence). This CDR3 contains 13 residues. CDR3 nucleotide sequence: TGTGCCTGGAGTCAGACAGGGGACGGCGAGCAGTACTTC. Its translation: CAWSQTGDGEQYF. Supplemented by reference TRBV30 and TRBJ2-7, the full variable domain reads SQTIHQWPATLVQPVGSPLSLECTVEGTSNPNLYWYRQAAGRGLQLLFYSVGIGQISSEVPQNLSASRPQDRQFILSSKKLLLSDSGFYLCAWSQTGDGEQYFGPGTRLTVT.

This chain joins TRBV4-3 and TRBJ2-6; tentative D call: TRBD1 (5 bases). V shed 1 base and J shed 4 bases, with 14 bases lying between them. Germline V gene sequence: CDR1 LGHNA, CDR2 YSLEER. The CDR3 spans 17 residues. The CDR3 region is CASSQVNAGYGANVLTF. DNA for the CDR3: TGCGCCAGCAGCCAAGTTAACGCAGGGTACGGGGCCAACGTCCTGACTTTC.

This rearrangement joins TRBV16 to TRBJ2-5; TRBD1 matches at 7 bases. Germline V gene sequence: CDR1 KGHSY, CDR2 FQNENV. The CDR3 loop spans 16 amino acids. The junction had 7 bases not matched to a gene; V was cut back by 2 bases and J by 1 base. CDR3 amino acids: CASSQADRATQETQYF. DNA of the CDR3: TGTGCCAGCAGCCAAGCCGACAGGGCCACCCAAGAGACCCAGTACTTC.

This clone has only a few counts. CDR3 in DNA: TGTGCCAGCAGCTTGGCGCGTAGGACAGGGGGAGGGTCCTATGGCTACACCTTC. Its translation is CASSLARRTGGGSYGYTF. The chain couples TRBV11-2 to TRBJ1-2; TRBD1 aligns across 10 bases. The V segment lost 3 bases and the J segment 4 bases; nucleotides outside the gene matches: 14. Germline assignment: CDR1 SGHAT and CDR2 FQNNGV. The CDR3 covers 18 residues.

The rearrangement uses TRBV28 and TRBJ2-5; 7 positions agree with TRBD2. Germline V CDR1 and CDR2: MDHEN, SYDVKM. The CDR3 is 14 residues long. The V gene end was trimmed by 5 bases and the J gene end by 3 bases; junction bases not matched to a gene: 6. Here the CDR3 DNA reads TGTGCCAGCAGTCTAACTAGCGCCGAAGAGACCCAGTACTTC. Translated: CASSLTSAEETQYF.